The 21 T cell receptor beta chains below all came from one sample that was sequenced in a study of blood T cell repertoires in COVID-19. Sequenced by immunoSEQ multiplex PCR; TCRdb stores in-frame clones only, minus some. The repertoire holds some 670,000 clones, 70% to 90% seen once, with roughly 0.26% in the top ten. The sequencing sample was made of peripheral blood. These receptors were obtained from a young woman with acute or convalescent COVID-19.

The chain recombines TRBV5-1 with TRBJ1-6; 7 nucleotides match TRBD1. V lost 7 bases, J lost 0 bases, and 16 bases stayed unmatched. CDR1 and CDR2 from the germline V gene are SGHRS and YFSETQ. This CDR3 is built from 19 residues. This chain's CDR3 is CASRDDRDNWGSYNSPLHF. The CDR3 region has the DNA TGCGCCAGCCGCGACGACAGGGATAATTGGGGCTCCTATAATTCACCCCTCCACTTT.

The chain has TRBV28 and TRBJ2-3; TRBD2 aligns across 8 bases. This CDR3 region has 16 residues. In germline, CDR1 is MDHEN, CDR2 SYDVKM. V shed 3 bases and J 7 bases; nucleotides not matched to a gene: 12. The CDR3 loop is CASSFIGLARGNTQYF. The CDR3 nucleotides are TGTGCCAGCAGTTTCATCGGACTAGCTCGCGGGAATACGCAGTATTTT.

The sample holds one count of this clone. J is TRBJ1-1 and V is TRBV11-1; D uncertain. V lost 5 bases and J lost 9, with 13 bases in between. The CDR3 covers 12 residues. CDR1 is SGHAT and CDR2 is FQDESV in the germline V gene (reference sequence). The CDR3 loop is CASSPRLGQAFF. The CDR3 DNA follows: TGTGCCAGCAGCCCACGGCTTGGGCAAGCTTTCTTT.

This rearrangement joins TRBV7-9 to TRBJ2-7; 7 nucleotides line up with TRBD1. The CDR3 consists of 14 residues. Germline V gene data show CDR1 as SEHNR and CDR2 as FQNEAQ (reference sequence). V was clipped by 2 bases and J by 9 bases; unmatched bases: 10. CDR3 amino acids: CASSLTNTGEGQYF. In nucleotides, the CDR3 is TGTGCCAGCAGCTTAACAAACACAGGGGAAGGGCAGTACTTC.

This clone is a singleton in its sample. CDR3 sequence (DNA): TGTGCCAGCAGCCCGGGACAGGGGACCTACGAGCAGTACTTC. This gives the protein CASSPGQGTYEQYF. The chain couples TRBV9 to TRBJ2-7, with TRBD1 matching 10 bases. Per germline, CDR1 SGDLS and CDR2 YYNGEE. The CDR3 spans 14 residues. Losses at the gene ends were 4 bases for V and 2 bases for J; bases not matched to a gene: 3.

This chain connects TRBV7-9 to TRBJ2-1; 8 bases align to TRBD2. Germline CDR1 is SEHNR and CDR2 is FQNEAQ (reference sequence). The CDR3 totals 13 residues. Germline trimming cut 0 bases from V and 9 bases from J; bases unmatched to any gene: 1. The CDR3 is CASSLAAGGEQFF. The CDR3 bases are TGTGCCAGCAGCTTAGCGGCGGGGGGTGAGCAGTTCTTC.

CDR3 in amino acids: CASSSGSYNEQFF. For the CDR3, the DNA is TGTGCCAGTTCTAGCGGGTCCTACAATGAGCAGTTCTTC. The chain couples TRBV6-4 to TRBJ2-1; 8 bases agree with TRBD2. The V and J ends lost 9 bases and 1 base, in that order; junction bases with no gene match: 2. The CDR3 runs 13 residues. In germline, CDR1 is MRHNA, CDR2 SNTAGT.

The J gene is TRBJ1-2, the V gene TRBV10-3, with D maybe TRBD1 (5 bases). V was pared by 8 bases and J by 0 bases, with 13 bases between. Germline V gene sequence: CDR1 ENHRY, CDR2 SYGVKD. The CDR3 consists of 14 residues. The CDR3 region is CAIATGLSNYGYTF. Written as DNA, the CDR3 is TGTGCCATCGCAACGGGACTATCTAACTATGGCTACACCTTC.

The chain couples TRBV3-1 (or the pseudogene TRBV3-2) to TRBJ2-2; D is possibly TRBD1 (5 bases). Germline V gives CDR1 LGHDT, CDR2 YNNKEL (reference sequence). CDR3 length: 13 residues. V shed 4 bases and J shed 6 bases, with 9 bases lying between them. CDR3 protein: CASSRRQSGELFF. CDR3 sequence (DNA): TGTGCCAGCAGCCGGAGACAGTCCGGGGAGCTGTTTTTT.

The rearrangement uses TRBV29-1 and TRBJ2-7, with 8 bases identical to TRBD1. Germline assignment: CDR1 SQVTM and CDR2 ANQGSEA. This CDR3 has 12 amino acids. The J segment lost 6 bases and the V segment lost 6 bases, leaving 7 bases of the junction unmatched. The CDR3 nucleotides read TGCAGCGTGATGGACAGGGTTGGCGAGCAGTACTTC. It specifies CSVMDRVGEQYF.

CDR3 sequence: CASSQGGQAFSYEQYF. CDR3 nucleotide sequence: TGTGCCAGCAGCCAGGGGGGTCAAGCTTTTTCCTACGAGCAGTACTTC. V gene TRBV3-1 (or the pseudogene TRBV3-2) combines with J gene TRBJ2-7; D is perhaps TRBD2 (6 bases). V was clipped by 3 bases and J by 1 base, with 16 bases between them. CDR1 LGHDT and CDR2 YNNKEL come from the germline V gene (reference sequence). The length of the CDR3 is 16 residues.

V gene TRBV27 combines with J gene TRBJ1-5; a weak D match, TRBD1 (6 bases). The CDR3 is made up of 14 amino acids. V was trimmed by 4 bases and J by 5 bases, leaving 12 bases between them. Germline CDR1 reads MNHEY; CDR2 reads SMNVEV (reference sequence). CDR3 in amino acids: CASSSSGEDQPQHF. The DNA of the CDR3 is TGTGCCAGCAGTTCATCAGGGGAAGATCAGCCCCAGCATTTT.

This rearrangement joins TRBV14 to TRBJ1-2; 7 bases fit TRBD1. Germline CDR1 is SGHDN and CDR2 is FVKESK. V dropped 3 bases and J dropped 2; count of bases not matched to a gene: 3. CDR3 length: 14 residues. CDR3 bases: TGTGCCAGCAGCCAGAGCAGGGGGAACTATGGCTACACCTTC. Amino acid sequence: CASSQSRGNYGYTF.

This clone came up once. The chain joins TRBV5-1 to TRBJ1-1, with 12 bases identical to TRBD1. V lost 4 bases and J lost 8; bases outside the gene matches: 9. Germline V CDR1 and CDR2: SGHRS, YFSETQ. There are 15 residues in the CDR3. CDR3 in DNA: TGCGCCAGCAGCGAATCCGGGACAGGGGGCGAAGAAGCTTTCTTT. Residues: CASSESGTGGEEAFF. Variable domain in full (rest from reference TRBV5-1 and TRBJ1-1): KAGVTQTPRYLIKTRGQQVTLSCSPISGHRSVSWYQQTPGQGLQFLFEYFSETQRNKGNFPGRFSGRQFSNSRSEMNVSTLELGDSALYLCASSESGTGGEEAFFGQGTRLTVV.

The DNA of the CDR3 is TGTGCCAGCAGCTTAACGGCAGGGACTAATGAAAAACTGTTTTTT. This encodes CASSLTAGTNEKLFF. The chain employs TRBV7-9 and TRBJ1-4; possible D gene TRBD1, 5 bases. The CDR3 is 15 amino acids. The germline gives CDR1 SEHNR, CDR2 FQNEAQ (reference sequence). V was pared by 2 bases and J by 2 bases, with 9 bases between.

The rearrangement uses TRBV7-9 and TRBJ2-7, with unresolved D. V lost 5 bases and J lost 1, with 6 bases in between. CDR1 and CDR2 from the germline V gene are SEHNR and FQNEAQ (reference sequence). This CDR3 is built from 12 residues. CDR3 sequence reads: CASSAASYEQYF. In DNA, the CDR3 is TGTGCCAGCAGCGCCGCGTCCTACGAGCAGTACTTC. The full variable domain, its missing parts supplied by reference TRBV7-9 and TRBJ2-7, is DTGVSQNPRHKITKRGQNVTFRCDPISEHNRLYWYRQTLGQGPEFLTYFQNEAQLEKSRLLSDRFSAERPKGSFSTLEIQRTEQGDSAMYLCASSAASYEQYFGPGTRLTVT.

The chain carries TRBV27 and TRBJ1-2; 10 bases align to TRBD1. V lost 0 bases, J lost 4 bases, and 5 bases stayed unmatched. The CDR3 contains 16 residues. The germline CDR1 and CDR2 sequences are MNHEY and SMNVEV (reference sequence). CDR3 region: CASSLSFGTGVYGYTF. CDR3 DNA: TGTGCCAGCAGTTTATCTTTTGGGACAGGGGTCTATGGCTACACCTTC.

The chain joins TRBV13 to TRBJ1-2, with 7 bases matching TRBD1. This CDR3 region has 16 residues. Germline trimming cut 4 bases from V and 1 base from J; bases unmatched to any gene: 9. The V gene's germline CDR1 is PRHDT and CDR2 FYEKMQ (reference sequence). CDR3 coding DNA: TGTGCCAGCAGCTCCCCCTCGACAGGGAGTAACTATGGCTACACCTTC. Translating gives CASSSPSTGSNYGYTF.

The genes are TRBV27 and TRBJ1-6, with TRBD1 as a possible D gene (6 bases). Germline assignment: CDR1 MNHEY and CDR2 SMNVEV (reference sequence). The V and J ends lost 0 bases and 7 bases respectively, with 22 bases between them. The CDR3 is made up of 19 amino acids. The CDR3 reads CASSLSVEDWTAANSPLHF. DNA of the CDR3: TGTGCCAGCAGTTTATCGGTCGAAGACTGGACAGCAGCGAATTCACCCCTCCACTTT.

The table lists this clone with a count of one. The V gene is TRBV2, the J gene TRBJ2-7; weak D call: TRBD2 (5 bases). This CDR3 comprises 15 residues. Between the trimmed V and J ends, which lost 7 bases and 5 bases, there was a span of 21 bases. The V gene's germline CDR1 is SNHLY and CDR2 FYNNEI. This CDR3 is CASNLVLPGSHEQYF. As DNA, the CDR3 is TGTGCCAGCAACCTAGTCCTCCCGGGGAGCCACGAGCAGTACTTC.

The J gene is TRBJ1-2, the V gene TRBV5-1, with D perhaps TRBD1 (5 bases). Germline V gene sequence: CDR1 SGHRS, CDR2 YFSETQ. This CDR3 has 14 amino acids. Trimming shortened V by 3 bases and J by 4 bases, and 13 bases separated the two germline ends. The CDR3 protein is CASSSTGIGYGYTF. In nucleotides, the CDR3 is TGCGCCAGCAGCTCCACAGGAATTGGCTATGGCTACACCTTC.